This TCR beta chain was identified in a study of cytomegalovirus exposure and HLA in healthy donors (dated by TCRdb to the late 2010s). At the level of the whole study: An earlier analysis of approximately 590 of the donors reported about 250 Gb of sequence data and roughly 100 million unique TCR beta sequences from roughly 180 million T cells. Roughly 300 gigabases of sequencing data and 75 million to 85 million unique TCR sequences made up an early release that covered nearly 650 HLA-typed donors. Of the 300 to 500 genotyped donors, roughly 80% were placed in the genetic ancestry cluster associated with self-reported Caucasian donors. The aim of the study was to test whether cataloging public T cell receptors could identify signatures of past pathogen exposure. The T cell repertoires of several hundred subjects were profiled by immunosequencing and related to cytomegalovirus serostatus. In addition to the first cohort of 666 subjects, a separate validation cohort of 120 different subjects was used. To predict cytomegalovirus infection status, the study combined high-throughput TCR immunosequencing, statistical association of individual TCRs with disease status, and machine learning. In a later analysis, previously published TCR beta repertoires from 550 to 700 donors were re-analyzed and high-resolution HLA genotyping was added so that TCR occurrence patterns could be studied. Rather than using new phenotypic data, the later analysis identified candidate immune exposures from TCR beta sequences and from how often those sequences occurred across donors. An earlier analysis of approximately 500 of the donors applied high-throughput TCR beta sequencing to assess whether each TCR beta V gene segment acted as functional or pseudogenic. Alongside the repertoire data, information on donor age, sex, ethnicity and CMV serostatus was compiled. In a later genetic analysis, genome-wide SNP genotypes for 398 of the 666 donors were used, and that subset was treated as a discovery cohort. All discovery cohort repertoires had been generated on a single sequencing platform. Class I and class II HLA loci were covered by the typing at four-digit resolution. Typing coverage varied by locus: 629-630 donors for A, B, C, DRB1 and DQB1; more than 500 for DQA1; about 570 for DPA1; under 490 for DPB1. Because of strong linkage in the cohort, four to six DR-DQ haplotypes were treated as single units for association and clustering. On average, over 200,000 unique TCR beta nucleotide sequences were sequenced per donor among about 400 genotyped donors of the cohort, with about 17% of those sequences being non-productive. Here is what the overall study found, with its caveats: A cluster of highly shared sequence variants was judged likely to be a technical artifact of the sequencing pipeline. A later analysis reported that several top co-occurrence clusters appeared linked to parvovirus B19, influenza, CMV and Epstein-Barr virus. The study gave a list of about 150 TCR beta chains associated with cytomegalovirus. Roughly uniform sequencing depth across donors was assumed in presence/absence analyses, although this assumption may not hold. In this cohort, only TCR beta chains were sequenced, and detectable features were limited by the absence of alpha or paired-chain data. Most TCR sequences were observed very rarely across donors, whereas some public TCRs were present in many individuals. Because HLA typing was missing for some donors at each locus, association tests included only the typed subset. A later analysis associated roughly 17,000 TCR beta sequences with specific HLA alleles at a false discovery rate of 0.05. When HLA alleles, especially DR and DQ, strongly co-occurred, TCR associations were difficult to assign to individual alleles. Broadly in line with IMGT annotations, most TCR beta V segments showed up in productive rearrangements about 87% or about 30% of the time in an earlier analysis of 587 of the donors. A further reported finding was that TCR beta sequences accurately predicted the HLA-A and HLA-B alleles for most subjects in the first cohort. It was suggested by the authors that the approach could potentially be generalized to other disease states and immunological phenotypes. The only immune exposure information available for the cohort was CMV serostatus. A few of the identified cytomegalovirus-associated TCR beta chains were confirmed in vitro to be specific for cytomegalovirus antigens. Linkage disequilibrium might explain the correlated functional status among segregating V segments, but an unknown experimental factor could not be ruled out. A later genetic analysis reported fewer N-insertions in productive TCRs among donors in an Asian-associated ancestry cluster than the roughly 670-donor mean. In a later analysis, HLA-associated TCR beta chains showed more clonal expansion and lower generation probabilities than non-associated chains that were equally common. A later genetic analysis associated a missense DCLRE1C variant with V-gene and J-gene trimming of TCR beta chains, and an independent cohort replicated the association. The classifier was reported to diagnose cytomegalovirus status with high specificity and sensitivity in both the original cohort and the validation cohort. Because counts were too low, 15 to 20 rarely observed V segments, including chromosome 9 orphons, were left out of the earlier analysis of about 620 of the donors. In a later analysis, the rate of TCR association differed among HLA loci, with DRB1 alleles having the most associated TCRs and HLA-C alleles having the fewest. Most CMV-associated TCR beta chains appeared to be HLA-restricted in a later analysis, and the HLA associations seemed to be driven largely by CMV exposure. Some IMGT-functional V segments, including TRBV6-2 and TRBV6-3, could not be distinguished by the 87-base-pair reads and were therefore excluded.

Only a few counts were recorded for this clone. Its antigen remains unidentified. Base qualities were left out, and no much larger clone turns up one base away. In total, over 600 healthy bone marrow donors made up the cohort. All cohort members were sampled while nominally healthy, although unrecorded immune exposures were likely present. The donor tested CMV seronegative, placing the donor among the 352 seronegative members of the cohort. A peripheral blood sample was collected from each donor, and TCR beta sequencing was performed on peripheral blood mononuclear cells. The Qiagen DNeasy Blood Extraction Kit was used to extract genomic DNA from the blood cell samples. The library was obtained by the immunoSEQ multiplex PCR assay. The multiplex PCR relied on a mix of 60 forward primers for TCR Vbeta segments and 13 reverse primers for TCR Jbeta segments. The CDR3 region of rearranged TCR beta genes was amplified from genomic DNA by a multiplex PCR assay. On the Illumina HiSeq System, the amplified TCR beta libraries were sequenced as 87-base-pair reads. Per the original workflow: Across the 600 to 700 repertoires, a later analysis counted approximately 83 million unique TCR beta chains, approximately 12 million of which were shared by at least two donors. To remove PCR and sequencing errors, raw reads were error-corrected and collapsed into unique sequences using a nearest-neighbor algorithm that merged closely related sequences. Alignment of CDR3 sequences to IMGT reference sequences was used to assign V, D and J gene segments. For a sequence to be retained, a match of at least six nucleotides was required to both a V gene segment and a J gene segment. A rearrangement counted as productive if the CDR3 had no stop codons and remained in frame with V and J, and every other rearrangement counted as non-productive. Following IMGT convention, CDR3 was defined as the stretch from the second conserved V-encoded cysteine up to the conserved J-encoded phenylalanine. The earlier analysis of roughly 590 of the donors excluded any sequence lacking an unambiguous match to a single V gene segment. In an earlier analysis of 587 of the donors, V segments were called functional above 56.7% productive rearrangements and were called segregating when the between-donor standard deviation exceeded 5%. To diagnose cytomegalovirus status from the catalog of TCR beta chain sequences, a statistical classification framework was built. V and J gene assignment, in a later analysis, came from comparing TCR nucleotide sequences with IMGT/GENE-DB human TR gene sequences. A later analysis assigned CDR3 sequences and most-parsimonious VDJ recombination scenarios with the TCRdist pipeline. A later analysis defined each TCR beta chain by its CDR3 amino acid sequence plus V-gene family, and excluded reads lacking a unique V-gene family. A later analysis removed 592 highly shared, low-generation-probability nucleotide sequences to deal with suspected cross-contamination and a sequencing artifact. A later analysis calculated a clonal expansion index for each public chain from normalized within-repertoire ranks of inferred template counts. In a later analysis, generation probabilities were computed using a VDJ recombination model fitted to out-of-frame rearrangements, and the results were checked against IGoR. In a later analysis, hypergeometric tests were used to score TCR-TCR, TCR-HLA and TCR-CMV co-occurrence, with a repertoire-size bias correction applied to TCR pairs. False discovery rates were estimated in a later analysis by permuting HLA or CMV assignments 20 times. In a later analysis, co-occurring TCRs were grouped using DBSCAN, and TCRdist sequence similarity was added for clustering within HLA-allele-positive subsets. Co-occurrence clustering excluded repertoires with fewer than 30,000 or more than 120,000 public chains, plus five with anomalous nucleotide sharing. Held by TCRdb, this immuneACCESS table contains in-frame sequences only and omits some clones. Under half of the omission traces to an unresolved V gene where checked; the cause of the rest is unknown. V and J calls and clone size are as listed in that table; D and trimming were resolved from the DNA. This sample gives some 140,000 clones in total; around three quarters of them show up just once. The ten largest make up more than 0.85% of the sample.

The CDR3 runs 14 amino acids, cysteine and phenylalanine included. Kept here is only the CDR3 DNA, which spans 42 bases and is read in frame from base 1. The germline ends are 9 bases apart after V is trimmed by 4 bases and J by 2 bases. The CDR1 and CDR2 encoded by the germline V gene (reference sequence) are SGHNT and YYREEE. This chain joins TRBV5-4 to TRBJ1-4, with the D gene uncertain. This TCR was recovered from a young man in good health and CMV-seronegative. Sequenced: PBMCs. The CDR3 sequence is CASSPSPTNEKLFF. The DNA sequence reads TGTGCCAGCAGCCCCTCCCCCACTAATGAAAAACTGTTTTTT.